This entry is about one TCR beta chain. PCR employed 60 Vbeta and 13 Jbeta primers. This table comes from immunoSEQ multiplex PCR, and its TCRdb copy is limited to in-frame clones, with some not included. Found here are more than 100,000 clones; the top ten clones hold around 3.2%. This specimen comes from a study of cytomegalovirus exposure and HLA in healthy donors. V was pared by 10 bases and J by 4 bases, with 8 bases of the junction left unmatched. The germline V gene encodes CDR1 SGHTA and CDR2 FQGNSA. The CDR3 totals 15 residues. The gene calls are TRBV7-2 and TRBJ2-6; 9 positions match TRBD2. The receptor was derived from a man in his forties in good health and CMV-seronegative. Sequenced input: PBMCs. The CDR3 bases are TGTGCCAACGTGCGGGGGGGGACAGGGGCCAACGTCCTGACTTTC. Translated, it gives CANVRGGTGANVLTF.